Detailed here is one T cell receptor beta chain. This sample is part of a study of blood T cell repertoires in COVID-19. Study summary: The samples span acute and convalescent COVID-19 from the United States, Italy and Spain. The cDNA or gDNA used as material had been derived from T cells, B-cell-depleted T cells, or PBMCs.

The CDR3 sequence is 14 residues long. The junction had 8 bases not matched to a gene; V was cut back by 6 bases and J by 7 bases. The germline CDR1 and CDR2 sequences are SNHLY and FYNNEI. Source study methods: For nucleated cells, counts were estimated from reference gene primer amplification. The data were produced by immunoSEQ multiplex PCR, yet TCRdb's version contains in-frame clones alone and is incomplete. V and J calls plus clone size are reproduced from that table; the DNA served to infer D and trimming. Of about 60,000 clones listed, around 89% are singletons. The sequence derives from a woman aged 60-70 years with active COVID-19. Sequences were obtained from peripheral blood. The rearrangement joins TRBV2 to TRBJ2-2; 7 positions match TRBD1. The CDR3 sequence: CASSATGTDGELFF. In DNA, the CDR3 is TGTGCCAGCAGCGCTACGGGGACAGACGGGGAGCTGTTTTTT.